These T cell receptor beta chains were read from a single sample in a study of blood T cell repertoires in COVID-19. The protocol was immunoSEQ multiplex PCR, while the TCRdb copy is restricted to in-frame clones and leaves out a portion. Of roughly 150,000 clones detected, around 83% appear once; the ten largest clones hold roughly 8.9%. Sequenced: peripheral blood. The source is a woman in her fifties or sixties with acute or convalescent COVID-19. The conserved cysteine and the conserved F or W are not part of the CDR3 here. Each record gives: V gene, J gene, CDR3 protein.

TRBV7-9	TRBJ1-1	ASTLLEGTEAF
TRBV5-4	TRBJ1-2	ASSLAIPTGKYGYT
TRBV6-6	TRBJ1-2	ASSLQGNGYT
TRBV28	TRBJ2-7	ASSGAGRDEQY
TRBV19	TRBJ2-2	ASSISGELF
TRBV7-8	TRBJ2-1	ASSGRQGSSYNEQF
TRBV5-1	TRBJ2-7	ASAQDSTRYEQY
TRBV9	TRBJ1-5	ASSEGTVNQPQH
TRBV3-1/TRBV3-2	TRBJ2-7	ASSSGGPYEQY
TRBV2	TRBJ1-5	ASSLLSDRVDNQPQH
TRBV7-3	TRBJ2-5	ASSEGLAGETQY
TRBV28	TRBJ2-2	ASSLWTSGRTGELF
TRBV24-1	TRBJ1-2	ATSDSGSYGYT
TRBV11-3	TRBJ1-1	ASSSALGQGKSTEAF
TRBV10-3	TRBJ1-1	AISEGQTTEAF
TRBV18	TRBJ1-1	ASSPGTGPYEAF
TRBV6-5	TRBJ2-3	ASSIPGTDTQY
TRBV6-5	TRBJ2-2	ASRRTGTTGELF
TRBV5-1	TRBJ2-7	ASSFPGSHEQY
TRBV3-1/TRBV3-2	TRBJ2-1	ASSQADRSYNEQF
TRBV18	TRBJ1-2	ASSPTTNQGT
TRBV19	TRBJ2-7	ASSPTGIYEQY
TRBV28	TRBJ1-1	ASSAGVGNTEAF
TRBV19	TRBJ2-2	ASRTLLAGDTGELF
TRBV28	TRBJ1-5	ASSFRVPNQPQH
TRBV19	TRBJ1-2	ASKSTGGDLYGYT
TRBV9	TRBJ2-2	ASSPRTSGISTGELF
TRBV19	TRBJ2-2	ASSISGGSGELF
TRBV9	TRBJ1-1	ASSVVDTGALAF
TRBV2	TRBJ1-4	ASSSGTGNSNEKLF
TRBV7-6	TRBJ1-4	ASSLVRAANEKLF
TRBV3-1/TRBV3-2	TRBJ2-3	ASSHRLAISVFSSTDTQY
TRBV19	TRBJ1-5	ASSISAGGQPQH
TRBV19	TRBJ1-5	ASLERYSNQPQH
TRBV5-1	TRBJ2-7	ASSLKADSPPY
TRBV19	TRBJ1-5	ASSSKRAGDGRSNQPQH
TRBV28	TRBJ2-1	ASSGRSNEQF
TRBV10-2	TRBJ2-2	ASSEVQGDTGELF
TRBV28	TRBJ1-3	ASSGRLMVGNTIY
TRBV11-2	TRBJ2-3	ASSADRDTDTQY
TRBV7-9	TRBJ1-2	ASSPTDSSYGYT
TRBV9	TRBJ2-7	ASSVGGTGINEQY